This TCR beta chain was identified in a study of technical replicates of blood from a handful of donors. The CDR3 is 14 amino acids. V lost 3 bases to trimming and J lost 3 bases; unmatched junction nucleotides: 5. Germline CDR1 reads LGHNA; CDR2 reads YSLEER. Method: immunoSEQ multiplex PCR; TCRdb's copy keeps in-frame clones and lacks some. The top ten hold approximately 5% of the sample, which has 60,000 to 65,000 clones, 70% to 90% seen once. The TCR was taken from a human donor in good health. Some clones in this sample may be carry-over from other donors' samples. The rearrangement joins TRBV4-3 to TRBJ2-7; 7 bases agree with TRBD1. Input material: PBMCs. The CDR3 sequence is CASSQGQTFYEQYF. CDR3 DNA sequence: TGCGCCAGCAGCCAGGGACAGACTTTCTACGAGCAGTACTTC.